A selection of T cell receptor beta chains follows, all from one sample in a study of blood T cell repertoires in COVID-19. Repertoires were generated with immunoSEQ multiplex PCR, while TCRdb's copy carries only in-frame clones and drops some. The table shows under 250,000 clones, with 81% occurring only once. The sequenced sample consisted of PBMCs or T cells enriched from blood (not recorded which). The receptors derive from a woman aged 45-60 years with acute COVID-19. The CDR3 runs from the conserved cysteine through the conserved F or W. D genes are given only for firm matches. Size is stated for part of the rows, as once, few or many counts, or as a class when the clone is expanded.

clone size	V gene	D gene	J gene	CDR3 protein	CDR3 DNA
.	TRBV7-2	.	TRBJ2-7	CASSLTSNSYEQYF	TGTGCCAGCAGCTTAACTAGCAACAGCTACGAGCAGTACTTC
.	TRBV7-6	TRBD2	TRBJ2-4	CASSLGTKGIQYF	TGTGCCAGCAGCTTGGGGACTAAAGGGATTCAGTACTTC
.	TRBV18	TRBD1	TRBJ2-2	CATSTGTANTGELFF	TGTGCCACCAGCACCGGGACAGCGAACACCGGGGAGCTGTTTTTT
.	TRBV5-1	.	TRBJ2-2	CASSLEAGNTGELFF	TGCGCCAGCAGCTTGGAAGCAGGGAACACCGGGGAGCTGTTTTTT
few	TRBV7-9	TRBD1	TRBJ1-1	CASSAGQQMNTEAFF	TGTGCCAGCTCCGCGGGACAGCAGATGAACACTGAAGCTTTCTTT
.	TRBV5-1	.	TRBJ1-1	CASQRGTVNTEAFF	TGCGCCAGTCAAAGGGGAACAGTGAACACTGAAGCTTTCTTT
.	TRBV5-1	.	TRBJ1-4	CASSLGARVEKLFF	TGCGCCAGCAGCTTGGGGGCCAGGGTCGAAAAACTGTTTTTT
once	TRBV4-3	.	TRBJ2-7	CASSQVYSPSSYEQYF	TGCGCCAGCAGCCAAGTGTACTCGCCGAGCTCCTACGAGCAGTACTTC
.	TRBV19	.	TRBJ2-5	CASSKSLRDGQYF	TGTGCCAGTAGTAAGAGTCTTCGGGATGGCCAGTACTTC
.	TRBV25-1	TRBD2	TRBJ2-1	CASGLAGGDEQFF	TGTGCCAGCGGATTAGCGGGGGGGGATGAGCAGTTCTTC
.	TRBV19	.	TRBJ2-7	CASSIIAGPSYEQYF	TGTGCCAGTAGTATCATTGCGGGGCCCTCCTACGAGCAGTACTTC